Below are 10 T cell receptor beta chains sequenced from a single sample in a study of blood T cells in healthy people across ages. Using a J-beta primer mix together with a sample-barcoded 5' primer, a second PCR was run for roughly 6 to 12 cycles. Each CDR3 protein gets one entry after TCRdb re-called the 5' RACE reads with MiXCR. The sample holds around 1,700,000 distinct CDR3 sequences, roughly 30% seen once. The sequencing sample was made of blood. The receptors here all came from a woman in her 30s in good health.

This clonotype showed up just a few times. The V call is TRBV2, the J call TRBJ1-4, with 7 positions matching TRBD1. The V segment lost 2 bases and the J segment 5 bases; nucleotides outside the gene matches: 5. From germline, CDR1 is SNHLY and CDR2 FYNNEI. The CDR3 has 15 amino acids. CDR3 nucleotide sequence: TGTGCCAGCAGTGAATGGGGACAGCCGAATGAAAAACTGTTTTTT. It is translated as CASSEWGQPNEKLFF.

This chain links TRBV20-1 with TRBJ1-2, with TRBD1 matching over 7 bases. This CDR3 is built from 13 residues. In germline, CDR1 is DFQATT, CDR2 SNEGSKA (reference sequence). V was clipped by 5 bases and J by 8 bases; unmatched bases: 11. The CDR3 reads CSAPRTGGVGYTF. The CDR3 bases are TGCAGTGCTCCCCGGACAGGAGGGGTCGGCTACACCTTC.

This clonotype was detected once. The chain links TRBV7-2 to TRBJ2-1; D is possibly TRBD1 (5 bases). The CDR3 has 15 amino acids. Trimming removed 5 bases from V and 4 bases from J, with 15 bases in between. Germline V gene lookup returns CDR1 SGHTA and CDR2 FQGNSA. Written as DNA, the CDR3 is TGTGCCAGCAGCCTTGGACAAACAGCTTACAATGAGCAGTTCTTC. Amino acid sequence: CASSLGQTAYNEQFF.

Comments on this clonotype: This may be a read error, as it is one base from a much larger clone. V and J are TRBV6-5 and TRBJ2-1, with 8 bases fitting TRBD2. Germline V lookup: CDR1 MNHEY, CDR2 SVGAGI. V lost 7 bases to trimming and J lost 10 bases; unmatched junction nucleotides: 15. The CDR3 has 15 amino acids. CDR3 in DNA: TGTGCCAGCACTCGGTTGACGGCGGGAGGTTACGAGCAGTTCTTC. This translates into CASTRLTAGGYEQFF.

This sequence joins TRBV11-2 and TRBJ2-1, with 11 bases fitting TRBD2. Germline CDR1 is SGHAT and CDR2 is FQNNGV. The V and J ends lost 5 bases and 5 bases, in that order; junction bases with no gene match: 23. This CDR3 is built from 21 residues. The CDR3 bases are TGTGCCAGCAGCCTTAGATTCCCGGGACTAGCGGCCAGCCGCCCACACAATGAGCAGTTCTTC. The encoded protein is CASSLRFPGLAASRPHNEQFF. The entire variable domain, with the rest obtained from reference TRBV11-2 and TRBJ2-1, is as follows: EAGVAQSPRYKIIEKRQSVAFWCNPISGHATLYWYQQILGQGPKLLIQFQNNGVVDDSQLPKDRFSAERLKGVDSTLKIQPAKLEDSAVYLCASSLRFPGLAASRPHNEQFFGPGTRLTVL.

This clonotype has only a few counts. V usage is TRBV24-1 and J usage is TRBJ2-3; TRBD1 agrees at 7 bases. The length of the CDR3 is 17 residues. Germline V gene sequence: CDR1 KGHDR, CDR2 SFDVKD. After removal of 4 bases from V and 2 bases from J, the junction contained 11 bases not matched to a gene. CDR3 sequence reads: CATSEVTGNPLTDTQYF. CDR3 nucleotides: TGTGCCACCAGTGAGGTGACAGGGAACCCACTCACAGATACGCAGTATTTT.

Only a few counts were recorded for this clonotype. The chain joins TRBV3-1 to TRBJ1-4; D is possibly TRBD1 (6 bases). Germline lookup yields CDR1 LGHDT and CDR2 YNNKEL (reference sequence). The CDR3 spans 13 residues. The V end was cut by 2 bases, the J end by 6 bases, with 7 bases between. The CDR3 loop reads CASSQRGHEKLFF. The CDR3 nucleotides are TGTGCCAGCAGCCAACGGGGGCATGAAAAACTGTTTTTT.

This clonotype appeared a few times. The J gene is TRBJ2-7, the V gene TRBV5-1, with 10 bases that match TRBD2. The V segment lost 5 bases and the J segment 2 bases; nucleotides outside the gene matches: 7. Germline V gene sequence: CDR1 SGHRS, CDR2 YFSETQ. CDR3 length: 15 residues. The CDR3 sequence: CASSSKLAGPYEQYF. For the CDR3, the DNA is TGCGCCAGCAGTAGTAAACTAGCGGGGCCCTACGAGCAGTACTTC. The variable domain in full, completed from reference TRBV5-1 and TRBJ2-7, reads KAGVTQTPRYLIKTRGQQVTLSCSPISGHRSVSWYQQTPGQGLQFLFEYFSETQRNKGNFPGRFSGRQFSNSRSEMNVSTLELGDSALYLCASSSKLAGPYEQYFGPGTRLTVT.

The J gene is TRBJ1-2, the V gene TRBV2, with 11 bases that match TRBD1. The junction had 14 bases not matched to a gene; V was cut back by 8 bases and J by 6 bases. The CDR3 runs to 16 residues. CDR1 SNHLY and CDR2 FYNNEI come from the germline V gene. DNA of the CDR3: TGTGCCAGCCCAACCTCGGACAGGGGGCTCGAGGATGGCTACACCTTC. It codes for CASPTSDRGLEDGYTF. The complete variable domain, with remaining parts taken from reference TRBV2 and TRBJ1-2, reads EPEVTQTPSHQVTQMGQEVILRCVPISNHLYFYWYRQILGQKVEFLVSFYNNEISEKSEIFDDQFSVERPDGSNFTLKIRSTKLEDSAMYFCASPTSDRGLEDGYTFGSGTRLTVV.

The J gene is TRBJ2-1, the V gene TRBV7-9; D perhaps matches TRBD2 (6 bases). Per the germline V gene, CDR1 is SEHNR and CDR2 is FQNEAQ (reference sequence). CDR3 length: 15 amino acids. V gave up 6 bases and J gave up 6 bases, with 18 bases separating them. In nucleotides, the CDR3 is TGTGCCAGCAGTGTCGGGCTAGCGTCCCTCAATGAGCAGTTCTTC. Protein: CASSVGLASLNEQFF. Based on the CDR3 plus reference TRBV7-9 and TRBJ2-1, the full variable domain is DTGVSQNPRHKITKRGQNVTFRCDPISEHNRLYWYRQTLGQGPEFLTYFQNEAQLEKSRLLSDRFSAERPKGSFSTLEIQRTEQGDSAMYLCASSVGLASLNEQFFGPGTRLTVL.